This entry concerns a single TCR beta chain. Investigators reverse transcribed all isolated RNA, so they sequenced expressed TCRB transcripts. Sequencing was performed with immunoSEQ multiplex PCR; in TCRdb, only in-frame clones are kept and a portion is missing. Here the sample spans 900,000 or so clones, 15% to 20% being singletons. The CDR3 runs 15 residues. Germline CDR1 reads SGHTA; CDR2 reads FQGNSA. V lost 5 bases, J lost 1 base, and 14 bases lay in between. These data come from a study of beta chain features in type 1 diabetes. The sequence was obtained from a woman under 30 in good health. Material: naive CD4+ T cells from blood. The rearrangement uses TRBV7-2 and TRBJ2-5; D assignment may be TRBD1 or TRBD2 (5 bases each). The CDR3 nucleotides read TGTGCCAGCAGCACCCACGGGGCTTCCCAAGAGACCCAGTACTTC. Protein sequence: CASSTHGASQETQYF.